A single sample is the source of the 31 T cell receptor beta chains below, sequenced in a study of tumor and adjacent non-tumor tissue in lung cancer. The template was RNA from unsorted bulk tissue. A modified ARM-PCR protocol with three rounds of nested PCR amplified TCRbeta. In TCRdb, the multiplex PCR reads were re-called with MiXCR into one record per CDR3 protein. This sample has roughly 81,000 distinct CDR3 sequences, with 61% found just once. The material sequenced was lung tumor tissue. The receptors come from a man in his 70s with non-small cell lung cancer.

This chain connects TRBV11-3 to TRBJ1-1; D is unclear. Germline lookup yields CDR1 SGHNT and CDR2 YENEEA. The CDR3 consists of 16 residues. V was clipped by 5 bases and J by 3 bases, with 19 bases between them. This CDR3 is CASSRSRTNMYTEAFF. The CDR3 bases are TGTGCCAGCAGCCGCAGCAGGACGAATATGTACACTGAAGCTTTCTTT.

This clonotype was counted many times. V and J are TRBV29-1 and TRBJ1-4; unclear D gene. Germline V CDR1 and CDR2: SQVTM, ANQGSEA. V was shortened by 4 bases and J by 3 bases, with 9 bases between the two germline ends. The CDR3 is 13 residues long. CDR3 in amino acids: CSVVVAANEKLFF. The CDR3 DNA is TGCAGCGTTGTTGTCGCGGCTAATGAAAAACTGTTTTTT.

Details on this clonotype: No conserved phenylalanine or tryptophan is present at the end of the CDR3, so a read error is the likely explanation. This chain joins TRBV5-1 and TRBJ2-1, with a weak D call TRBD1 (5 bases). CDR1 and CDR2 from the germline V gene are SGHRS and YFSETQ. V was pared by 0 bases and J by 0 bases, with 10 bases between. The CDR3 contains 16 residues. DNA for the CDR3: TGCGCCAGCAGCTTGGATGGGGCCCGCTCCTACAATGAGCAGTTCTCC. This sequence encodes CASSLDGARSYNEQFS.

This clonotype was observed a single time. A read error may produce the germline difference seen at one junction end. The rearrangement joins TRBV11-2 to TRBJ2-1; D remains unclear. The CDR3 sequence is 13 residues long. Germline CDR1 reads SGHAT; CDR2 reads FQNNGV. CDR3 DNA sequence: TGTGCCAACAGCTTGCCTAGTCTGGATGAGCAGTTCTTC. It translates to CANSLPSLDEQFF.

This clonotype occurred many times. V gene TRBV7-8 combines with J gene TRBJ2-2, with 13 bases lining up with TRBD2. Trimming removed 6 bases from V and 6 bases from J; junction bases left unmatched: 10. CDR3 length: 17 amino acids. CDR1 and CDR2 (germline): SGHVS, FQNEAQ. The CDR3 loop reads CASRLGLAGPLPGELFF. CDR3 nucleotides: TGTGCCAGCAGGTTGGGACTAGCGGGGCCCTTGCCCGGGGAGCTGTTTTTT.

This clonotype has ten or more counts. V gene TRBV5-1 combines with J gene TRBJ2-5; 9 bases fit TRBD1. The CDR3 length is 14 residues. The germline gives CDR1 SGHRS, CDR2 YFSETQ. The junction had 8 bases not matched to a gene; V was cut back by 7 bases and J by 4 bases. The CDR3 region is CASRTGAGRETQYF. The CDR3 nucleotides read TGCGCCAGCCGGACAGGGGCCGGAAGAGAGACCCAGTACTTC.

The table lists this clonotype with many counts. The chain combines TRBV10-2 with TRBJ2-1; 11 bases fit TRBD2. There are 14 residues in the CDR3. J gave up 7 bases and V 10 bases, and 9 bases lay outside the gene matches. The germline CDR1 and CDR2 sequences are WSHSY and SAAADI. The CDR3 loop is CATELAGGANEQFF. In DNA form, the CDR3 reads TGCGCCACCGAATTAGCGGGGGGGGCTAATGAGCAGTTCTTC.

Notes on this clonotype: In this CDR3 the conserved last residue, phenylalanine or tryptophan, is missing, so a read error is likely. The gene calls are TRBV7-9 and TRBJ1-1; D gene uncertain. The CDR3 spans 14 residues. Germline CDR1 is SEHNR and CDR2 is FQNEAQ (reference sequence). V lost 3 bases and J 4 bases, leaving 12 bases between the germline ends. The CDR3 sequence: CASSFGQVSTEAFS. The CDR3 nucleotides read TGTGCCAGCAGCTTCGGTCAGGTGAGCACTGAAGCTTTCTCT.

This clonotype was seen a few times. The chain combines TRBV28 with TRBJ2-7; possibly TRBD2 for D (6 bases). The V end lost 2 bases, the J end lost 6 bases, and 23 bases lay between the germline ends. The CDR3 is 17 amino acids. In germline, CDR1 is MDHEN, CDR2 SYDVKM. The CDR3 nucleotides read TGTGCCAGCAGTTTAAGAGGCGGGGTTGCCAGGGTATCCGAGCAGTACTTC. This codes for CASSLRGGVARVSEQYF.

In this sample, this clonotype turned up once. V is TRBV11-2 and J is TRBJ2-2; perhaps D is TRBD1 or TRBD2 (5 bases each). The CDR3 runs 13 residues. The V end was cut by 10 bases, the J end by 10 bases, with 19 bases between. CDR1 SGHAT and CDR2 FQNNGV come from the germline V gene. The CDR3 spells CANGTTNIEELFF. CDR3 DNA sequence: TGTGCCAACGGGACCACTAACATCGAGGAGCTGTTTTTT.

About this clonotype itself: A clone one base away is much larger, so this may be a read error. This chain uses TRBV6-1 with TRBJ1-6, with TRBD1 as a possible D gene (6 bases). V was pared by 7 bases and J by 8 bases, with 12 bases between. This CDR3 is built from 13 residues. CDR1 and CDR2 (germline): MNHNS, SASEGT. CDR3: CASNLRGDSPLHF. In DNA form, the CDR3 reads TGTGCCAGCAATCTCAGGGGTGATTCACCCCTCCACTTT.

Points on this clonotype: A read error is possible here, since a much larger clone lies one base away. The gene calls are TRBV6-2 or TRBV6-3 and TRBJ2-3, with TRBD1 matching over 7 bases. The germline gives CDR1 MNHEY, CDR2 SVGEGT. This CDR3 has 12 residues. The V segment lost 6 bases and the J segment 10 bases; nucleotides outside the gene matches: 7. CDR3 amino acids: CASRLQGQSQYF. The DNA for the CDR3 is TGTGCCAGCAGGCTGCAGGGACAGTCGCAGTATTTT.

With respect to this clonotype: This CDR3 is missing its conserved last phenylalanine or tryptophan, likely due to a read error. The DNA is left out, because the CDR3 cannot be placed on it with certainty; the CDR3 is given as TCRdb lists it. The rearrangement links TRBV11-2 to TRBJ2-7. The CDR3 spans 14 amino acids, including both terminal residues. The germline gives CDR1 SGHAT, CDR2 FQNNGV. CDR3 sequence: CASSLEESSYELYL.

In its sample, this clonotype was seen a few times. This chain connects TRBV28 to TRBJ2-7, with D possibly matching TRBD2 (5 bases). Germline V gives CDR1 MDHEN, CDR2 SYDVKM. Trimming took off 3 bases at V and 6 bases at J, with 18 bases between the two ends. This CDR3 is 15 amino acids long. Here the CDR3 DNA reads TGTGCCAGCAGTTTGGGCGCGTTGGCTCGGGGCGAGCAGTACTTC. It specifies CASSLGALARGEQYF.

On this clonotype: One end of the junction fails to match germline, which may point to a read error. The CDR3 nucleotides read TGTACCAGCATCCAGACTAGCGGGAATGAGCAGTTCTTC. Translation: CTSIQTSGNEQFF. The chain employs TRBV5-6 and TRBJ2-1; the match to TRBD2 covers 10 bases. Per the germline V gene, CDR1 is SGHDT and CDR2 is YYEEEE. The CDR3 covers 13 residues.

The chain uses TRBV11-2 and TRBJ2-7, with a possible D match to TRBD2 (6 bases). Germline-derived CDR1 and CDR2 are SGHAT and FQNNGV. V dropped 4 bases and J dropped 7 bases, with 20 bases sitting between them. The CDR3 loop spans 15 amino acids. CDR3 protein: CASSCAWDSSVEQYF. CDR3 bases: TGTGCCAGCAGCTGTGCCTGGGACTCTTCGGTAGAGCAGTACTTC. Filled out from reference TRBV11-2 and TRBJ2-7, the complete variable domain reads EAGVAQSPRYKIIEKRQSVAFWCNPISGHATLYWYQQILGQGPKLLIQFQNNGVVDDSQLPKDRFSAERLKGVDSTLKIQPAKLEDSAVYLCASSCAWDSSVEQYFGPGTRLTVT.

About this clonotype itself: A clone one base away is much larger, so this may be a read error. In DNA form, the CDR3 reads TGTGCCAGCAGTTACTCTTCCGTGACAGGGGACATCAGACCCCAGCATTTT. As protein: CASSYSSVTGDIRPQHF. The chain carries TRBV6-6 and TRBJ1-5; 8 nucleotides match TRBD1. Trimming took 0 bases from V and 10 from J; bases not matched to a gene: 14. The CDR3 is made up of 17 amino acids. CDR1 MNHNY and CDR2 SVGAGI come from the germline V gene (reference sequence).

This clonotype was detected a few times. This could be a read error, since a much larger clone is one nucleotide away. The rearrangement links TRBV5-4 to TRBJ2-5; 7 positions agree with TRBD2. Germline loops: CDR1 SGHNT, CDR2 YYREEE (reference sequence). The CDR3 has 16 amino acids. Trimming took 1 base from V and 6 from J; bases not matched to a gene: 12. CDR3 DNA: TGTGCCAGCAGCTTGTGGATGGGAGGGCCCCCGAAGACCCAGTACTTC. Amino acid sequence: CASSLWMGGPPKTQYF.

Worth noting for this clonotype: This could be a read error, since a much larger clone is one nucleotide away. The chain joins TRBV28 to TRBJ2-7; 10 bases align to TRBD1. Germline CDR1 MDHEN, CDR2 SYDVKM. The CDR3 is made up of 15 amino acids. This CDR3 reads CASSGSGTGAYELYF. The CDR3 region has the DNA TGTGCCAGCAGTGGCTCCGGGACAGGGGCCTACGAGCTGTACTTC.

On this clonotype: It is likely a read error, because the conserved phenylalanine at the end of the CDR3 is missing. This rearrangement joins TRBV28 to TRBJ1-3; possibly TRBD1 for D (6 bases). Germline V gene data show CDR1 as MDHEN and CDR2 as SYDVKM. V was pared by 0 bases and J by 2 bases, with 11 bases between. The CDR3 is 16 residues long. The CDR3 region has the DNA TGTGCCAGCAGTTTATGGCCCACAGGGACTGGAAACACCATATATCTT. This sequence encodes CASSLWPTGTGNTIYL.

This rearrangement joins TRBV29-1 to TRBJ1-2, with D unresolved. V lost 0 bases to trimming and J lost 8 bases, with 10 bases between them. Germline CDR1 is SQVTM and CDR2 is ANQGSEA. The length of the CDR3 is 12 residues. In DNA form, the CDR3 reads TGCAGCGTTGAAGATTCCCGGTGCGGCTACACCTTC. Translated, it gives CSVEDSRCGYTF.

Concerning this clonotype: This may arise from a read error, as a much more abundant clone is one base away. The chain has TRBV6-5 and TRBJ2-2, with a possible D match to TRBD1 (6 bases). Germline CDR1 MNHEY, CDR2 SVGAGI. This CDR3 is built from 14 residues. As DNA, the CDR3 is TGTCCCGCACGCCGGGACATCAGCACCGGGGAGCTGTTTTTT. This translates into CPARRDISTGELFF.

As regards this clonotype: Mismatch with germline at one junction end may stem from a read error. The chain links TRBV29-1 to TRBJ1-5, with D unclear. The CDR3 runs 13 residues. CDR1 is SQVTM, CDR2 ANQGSEA, per germline. In DNA form, the CDR3 reads TGCAGCGTTGGGCTCGTGAGTAATCAGCCCCAGCACTTT. Translated, it gives CSVGLVSNQPQHF.

About this clonotype: A much bigger clone sits one base away, suggesting this may be a read error. The chain is built from TRBV30 and TRBJ2-7; 7 bases agree with TRBD1. The length of the CDR3 is 13 residues. With V trimmed by 7 bases and J by 2 bases, 8 bases remained unmatched. Germline V gene data show CDR1 as GTSNPN and CDR2 as SVGIG (reference sequence). The CDR3 region has the DNA TGTGCCTCAAGTCACAGGGGCCCCTACGAGCAGTACTTC. This translates into CASSHRGPYEQYF.

Comment on this clonotype: A much larger clone differs from this one at a single base, so this may be a read error. The rearrangement links TRBV4-1 to TRBJ2-5, with D uncertain. The V end was cut by 4 bases, the J end by 5 bases, with 14 bases between. Per the germline V gene, CDR1 is MGHRA and CDR2 is YSYEKL. CDR3 length equals 14 residues. In nucleotides, the CDR3 is TGCGCCAGCAGCCGTACCCCCGGCACGGAGACCCAGTACTTC. The encoded protein is CASSRTPGTETQYF.

This clonotype was detected ten times or more. The gene calls are TRBV28 and TRBJ1-6; D might be TRBD1 (6 bases). Germline V gene lookup returns CDR1 MDHEN and CDR2 SYDVKM. V shed 1 base and J shed 5 bases, with 12 bases lying between them. This CDR3 contains 16 residues. The CDR3 region has the DNA TGTGCCAGCAGTTTATTGCAGGGGTCTAATAATTCACCCCTCCACTTT. This sequence encodes CASSLLQGSNNSPLHF.

A note on this clonotype: At one end the junction does not follow the germline gene, possibly because of a read error. This chain connects TRBV29-1 to TRBJ2-7; D uncertain. This CDR3 comprises 14 residues. Germline assignment: CDR1 SQVTM and CDR2 ANQGSEA. CDR3 amino acids: CSAEAPPRYDEQYF. The DNA of the CDR3 is TGCAGCGCTGAAGCCCCCCCCAGGTATGACGAGCAGTACTTC.

Regarding this clonotype: This sequence may be a read error, since a much larger clone differs from it by one base. As DNA, the CDR3 is TGTGCCAACAGTTACAAAACAGGGGGTAACTATGGCTACACCTTC. Translating it yields CANSYKTGGNYGYTF. The chain uses TRBV6-5 and TRBJ1-2; TRBD1 matches 8 bases. The germline V gene has CDR1 MNHEY and CDR2 SVGAGI. The CDR3 has 15 residues.

This clonotype was picked up one time. The junction and the germline gene differ at one end; a read error may be behind it. The chain combines TRBV6-5 with TRBJ1-1; the D is unclear. The CDR3 runs 13 residues. The germline gives CDR1 MNHEY, CDR2 SVGAGI. CDR3 DNA sequence: TGTGCCAGCAGTACCCAGCAAATCACTGAAGCCTTCTTT. It specifies CASSTQQITEAFF.

To note about this clonotype: This clone may be a read error of a much larger clone one base away. The chain carries TRBV12-3 or TRBV12-4 and TRBJ2-1; D ambiguous. The CDR3 runs 13 residues. The CDR3 sequence: CASSLGQINEHFF. Written as DNA, the CDR3 is TGTGCCAGCAGTTTAGGCCAGATAAATGAGCATTTCTTC.

This clonotype was detected ten times or more. This rearrangement joins TRBV4-1 to TRBJ1-4; D uncertain. V lost 5 bases, J lost 11 bases, and 6 bases lay in between. The germline V gene has CDR1 MGHRA and CDR2 YSYEKL. The length of the CDR3 is 10 residues. CDR3 sequence: CASSEGKLFF. The DNA for the CDR3 is TGCGCCAGCAGCGAAGGGAAACTGTTTTTT.